The 30 T cell receptor beta chains below all came from one sample that was sequenced in a study of control samples from healthy donors and cancer patients. Sequencing was performed with immunoSEQ multiplex PCR; in TCRdb, only in-frame clones are kept and a portion is missing. This sample yields 25,000 to 35,000 clones, of which around nine tenths are seen a single time; 1.6% belongs to the top ten. The source material was PBMCs. All receptors derive from a woman between 35 and 50 years old with lung cancer.

This clone showed up just a few times. The rearrangement links TRBV5-4 to TRBJ2-3; no clear D. Germline CDR1 and CDR2: SGHNT and YYREEE (reference sequence). This CDR3 contains 13 residues. V gave up 0 bases and J gave up 4 bases, with 6 bases separating them. The CDR3 DNA follows: TGTGCCAGCAGCTTGGATAGTGCAGATACGCAGTATTTT. It specifies CASSLDSADTQYF.

The chain recombines TRBV27 with TRBJ2-7; 9 bases are shared with TRBD1. Germline values: CDR1 MNHEY, CDR2 SMNVEV (reference sequence). Trimming took 1 base from V and 5 from J; bases not matched to a gene: 6. The CDR3 is 15 amino acids. The CDR3 loop reads CASSLWGQGNHEQYF. Written as DNA, the CDR3 is TGTGCCAGCAGTTTATGGGGACAGGGTAACCACGAGCAGTACTTC.

The gene calls are TRBV6-4 and TRBJ1-1; D gene ambiguous. The V end was cut by 6 bases, the J end by 3 bases, with 11 bases between. The CDR3 is 13 amino acids. Germline CDR1 MRHNA, CDR2 SNTAGT. In nucleotides, the CDR3 is TGTGCCAGCAGCCGCGGCAGAGACACTGAAGCTTTCTTT. Its protein product is CASSRGRDTEAFF.

CDR3 DNA sequence: TGTGCCACTCGGACAGGGAATGGCTACACCTTC. Residues: CATRTGNGYTF. The gene calls are TRBV19 and TRBJ1-2; 8 bases fit TRBD1. This CDR3 has 11 residues. Germline loops: CDR1 LNHDA, CDR2 SQIVND (reference sequence). The V and J ends lost 10 bases and 6 bases, in that order; junction bases with no gene match: 4. The full variable domain, with the rest looked up from reference TRBV19 and TRBJ1-2, is DGGITQSPKYLFRKEGQNVTLSCEQNLNHDAMYWYRQDPGQGLRLIYYSQIVNDFQKGDIAEGYSVSREKKESFPLTVTSAQKNPTAFYLCATRTGNGYTFGSGTRLTVV.

V gene TRBV4-3 combines with J gene TRBJ2-1; possibly TRBD1 or TRBD2 for D (5 bases each). The CDR3 is 13 amino acids. CDR1 and CDR2 (germline): LGHNA, YSLEER. V lost 3 bases and J lost 2, with 5 bases in between. This CDR3 reads CASSQGAYNEQFF. The CDR3 DNA follows: TGCGCCAGCAGCCAGGGGGCCTACAATGAGCAGTTCTTC.

This clone has a handful of counts. The rearrangement joins TRBV2 to TRBJ1-5; D is unresolved. V dropped 7 bases and J dropped 4 bases, with 14 bases sitting between them. Germline V gene lookup returns CDR1 SNHLY and CDR2 FYNNEI. This CDR3 comprises 14 residues. The CDR3 loop reads CASKERTFNQPQHF. The DNA of the CDR3 is TGTGCCAGCAAGGAACGAACTTTTAATCAGCCCCAGCATTTT.

The chain uses TRBV28 and TRBJ1-2; tentative D call: TRBD1 (5 bases). The CDR3 length is 13 residues. CDR1 and CDR2 (germline): MDHEN, SYDVKM. The germline V and J ends were trimmed by 3 bases and 4 bases, with 9 bases remaining between them. The DNA for the CDR3 is TGTGCCAGCAGTTTTCAGGGCGGCTATGGCTACACCTTC. Encoded protein: CASSFQGGYGYTF.

The chain employs TRBV5-3 and TRBJ2-5, with 7 bases identical to TRBD1. TRBV5-3 is an ORF; its function is uncertain. The junction had 6 bases not matched to a gene; V was cut back by 4 bases and J by 3 bases. The CDR3 covers 14 residues. CDR3 coding DNA: TGTGCCAGAAGCCCGGAGACAGGGAAAGAGACCCAGTACTTC. This gives the protein CARSPETGKETQYF.

The chain joins TRBV13 to TRBJ1-6; a possible D gene is TRBD1 (6 bases). The V gene's germline CDR1 is PRHDT and CDR2 FYEKMQ (reference sequence). V lost 6 bases and J 7 bases, leaving 22 bases between the germline ends. CDR3 length: 17 amino acids. CDR3 in amino acids: CASSLGAGRGGNSPLHF. DNA of the CDR3: TGTGCCAGCAGTTTGGGGGCGGGAAGGGGCGGAAATTCACCCCTCCACTTT.

This chain joins TRBV28 and TRBJ2-1, with D hard to call. Trimming took 2 bases from V and 2 from J, leaving 16 bases between them. CDR3 size: 17 residues. CDR1 and CDR2 (germline): MDHEN, SYDVKM. Here the CDR3 reads CASSLRLKGMTYNEQFF. In DNA, the CDR3 is TGTGCCAGCAGTTTACGCCTGAAGGGAATGACCTACAATGAGCAGTTCTTC.

The chain joins TRBV6-5 to TRBJ1-1; the D is unclear. V was pared by 4 bases and J by 2 bases, with 8 bases between. This CDR3 contains 13 residues. From germline, CDR1 is MNHEY and CDR2 SVGAGI. The CDR3 sequence: CASSFGENTEAFF. The CDR3 bases are TGTGCCAGCAGTTTCGGGGAAAACACTGAAGCTTTCTTT.

The chain is built from TRBV6-5 and TRBJ1-1; 7 bases are shared with TRBD1. Trimming took 5 bases from V and 3 from J; bases not matched to a gene: 3. The CDR3 contains 13 residues. The V gene's germline CDR1 is MNHEY and CDR2 SVGAGI. This CDR3 is CASSPGTDTEAFF. The CDR3 DNA is TGTGCCAGCAGTCCTGGGACAGACACTGAAGCTTTCTTT.

CDR3 residues: CASSLEDNEQFF. CDR3 bases: TGTGCCAGCAGCTTAGAAGACAATGAGCAGTTCTTC. V is TRBV7-9 and J is TRBJ2-1, with D uncertain. There are 12 residues in the CDR3. V lost 1 base and J lost 5, with 3 bases in between. CDR1 SEHNR and CDR2 FQNEAQ come from the germline V gene (reference sequence).

The CDR3 spells CSVEGYDTVRETQYF. The CDR3, as DNA: TGCAGCGTTGAAGGGTACGACACCGTCAGGGAGACCCAGTACTTC. The gene calls are TRBV29-1 and TRBJ2-5; D is ambiguous. Between the trimmed V and J ends, which lost 1 base and 5 bases, there was a span of 17 bases. The germline V gene has CDR1 SQVTM and CDR2 ANQGSEA. The CDR3 sequence is 15 residues long.

The chain is built from TRBV3-1 (or the pseudogene TRBV3-2) and TRBJ2-7, with TRBD1 matching over 9 bases. J was trimmed by 6 bases and V by 4 bases; bases with no gene match: 10. The CDR3 sequence is 15 residues long. Germline CDR1 reads LGHDT; CDR2 reads YNNKEL (reference sequence). The CDR3 bases are TGTGCCAGCAGCCGAAACCGGGACAGGGTGGCCGAGCAGTACTTC. As protein: CASSRNRDRVAEQYF.

This chain uses TRBV7-2 with TRBJ2-5, with D possibly matching TRBD1 (7 bases). Per germline, CDR1 SGHTA and CDR2 FQGNSA. CDR3 size: 15 residues. Trimming cost V 5 bases and J 2 bases, with 15 bases left between them. Here the CDR3 reads CASSPQGGQQETQYF. The CDR3 bases are TGTGCCAGCAGCCCTCAGGGGGGACAGCAAGAGACCCAGTACTTC.

This clone has more than one count but fewer than ten. CDR3 loop: CASSDLLTEETQYF. In nucleotides, the CDR3 is TGTGCCAGCAGCGATCTTCTGACAGAGGAGACCCAGTACTTC. The rearrangement uses TRBV9 and TRBJ2-5, with D possibly TRBD1 on 5 matching bases. The CDR3 spans 14 residues. V lost 3 bases to trimming and J lost 5 bases, with 14 bases between them. In germline, CDR1 is SGDLS, CDR2 YYNGEE.

This clone has a single count. The chain employs TRBV24-1 and TRBJ2-1, with a possible D match to TRBD2 (7 bases). Deletions cut 4 bases from V and 4 bases from J, with 25 bases between. Germline CDR1 is KGHDR and CDR2 is SFDVKD. The CDR3 has 19 residues. The CDR3 loop is CATSDPGLGGASGYNEQFF. CDR3 coding DNA: TGTGCCACCAGTGACCCGGGTCTGGGGGGGGCTAGCGGATACAATGAGCAGTTCTTC.

The V call is TRBV5-1, the J call TRBJ2-5, with 7 bases that match TRBD1. Per the germline V gene, CDR1 is SGHRS and CDR2 is YFSETQ. The junction had 10 bases not matched to a gene; V was cut back by 3 bases and J by 5 bases. The CDR3 consists of 15 residues. The CDR3 bases are TGCGCCAGCAGCTCCGCGACAGGGTGGGGGGAGACCCAGTACTTC. Protein: CASSSATGWGETQYF.

The chain has TRBV5-1 and TRBJ1-2; 7 bases fit TRBD1. J lost 3 bases, V lost 4 bases, and 6 bases had no gene match. This CDR3 comprises 14 residues. Germline lookup yields CDR1 SGHRS and CDR2 YFSETQ. CDR3 DNA sequence: TGCGCCAGCAGCCCCGGAGGGGGCGACTATGGCTACACCTTC. Translated, it gives CASSPGGGDYGYTF.

The chain recombines TRBV29-1 with TRBJ2-3; a weak D match, TRBD2 (6 bases). CDR1 is SQVTM and CDR2 is ANQGSEA in the germline V gene. V lost 1 base and J 2 bases, leaving 13 bases between the germline ends. This CDR3 spans 15 amino acids. In nucleotides, the CDR3 is TGCAGCGTTGAAGGGACTACCACCGTCACAGATACGCAGTATTTT. Amino acid sequence: CSVEGTTTVTDTQYF.

This clone was counted once. The J gene is TRBJ2-5, the V gene TRBV19, with D perhaps TRBD1 (6 bases). CDR1 and CDR2 from the germline V gene are LNHDA and SQIVND (reference sequence). CDR3 length equals 15 residues. The V gene lost 3 bases and the J gene lost 5 bases, with 16 bases spanning the gap. CDR3: CASSIKGSGVETQYF. The CDR3 nucleotides are TGTGCCAGTAGTATTAAGGGGTCAGGGGTCGAGACCCAGTACTTC.

The chain employs TRBV11-3 and TRBJ1-2; the D gene is possibly TRBD1 (6 bases). Germline values: CDR1 SGHNT, CDR2 YENEEA. The CDR3 loop spans 12 amino acids. V was shortened by 5 bases and J by 8 bases, with 12 bases between the two germline ends. The CDR3 sequence: CASSLSGVGYTF. The CDR3 region has the DNA TGTGCCAGCAGCCTGTCAGGGGTAGGCTACACCTTC.

J is TRBJ1-6 and V is TRBV11-3; D uncertain. The germline V gene has CDR1 SGHNT and CDR2 YENEEA. With 1 base removed from V and 0 bases from J, the gap between germline ends came to 7 bases. CDR3 length: 16 residues. In DNA, the CDR3 is TGTGCCAGCAGCTTAGCCGGGAGCTCCTATAATTCACCCCTCCACTTT. It translates to CASSLAGSSYNSPLHF.

The V gene is TRBV5-5, the J gene TRBJ1-2; TRBD1 agrees at 7 bases. This CDR3 region has 15 residues. J was trimmed by 4 bases and V by 4 bases; bases with no gene match: 10. Germline CDR1 reads SGHKS; CDR2 reads YYEKEE (reference sequence). CDR3 nucleotides: TGTGCCAGCAGCCTCCGCCCAGGGGGTATCTATGGCTACACCTTC. This sequence encodes CASSLRPGGIYGYTF.

This clone was recorded only once. The chain combines TRBV6-1 with TRBJ1-4; D gene uncertain. V lost 1 base and J 8 bases, leaving 11 bases between the germline ends. Germline CDR1 reads MNHNS; CDR2 reads SASEGT. This CDR3 contains 14 residues. CDR3 protein: CASSEDPLGEKLFF. DNA of the CDR3: TGTGCCAGCAGTGAAGATCCCCTTGGGGAAAAACTGTTTTTT.

This chain uses TRBV13 with TRBJ1-3, with a possible D match to TRBD1 (5 bases). Trimming stripped 2 bases from V and 3 bases from J, with 14 bases between. This CDR3 spans 16 amino acids. Germline V gene lookup returns CDR1 PRHDT and CDR2 FYEKMQ (reference sequence). The CDR3 reads CASSLFKGAVGNTIYF. The CDR3 coding sequence is TGTGCCAGCAGCTTATTCAAAGGGGCTGTTGGAAACACCATATATTTT.

This clone was counted a single time. This chain uses TRBV30 with TRBJ2-7, with TRBD1 identical over 8 bases. Germline CDR1 and CDR2: GTSNPN and SVGIG (reference sequence). The V gene end was trimmed by 0 bases and the J gene end by 3 bases; junction bases not matched to a gene: 1. The CDR3 contains 13 residues. Written as DNA, the CDR3 is TGTGCCTGGAGTGTAACAGGGGGCTACGAGCAGTACTTC. Its translation: CAWSVTGGYEQYF.

The chain uses TRBV28 and TRBJ1-5; D is unclear. V gave up 6 bases and J gave up 2 bases, with 5 bases separating them. The CDR3 is made up of 12 amino acids. Germline loops: CDR1 MDHEN, CDR2 SYDVKM. The CDR3, as DNA: TGTGCCAGCAGCCCCCGCAATCAGCCCCAGCATTTT. Translating it yields CASSPRNQPQHF. Supplemented by reference TRBV28 and TRBJ1-5, the full variable domain reads DVKVTQSSRYLVKRTGEKVFLECVQDMDHENMFWYRQDPGLGLRLIYFSYDVKMKEKGDIPEGYSVSREKKERFSLILESASTNQTSMYLCASSPRNQPQHFGDGTRLSIL.

The rearrangement links TRBV2 to TRBJ2-3; TRBD2 agrees at 11 bases. The CDR3 length is 17 residues. Per germline, CDR1 SNHLY and CDR2 FYNNEI. Unmatched junction bases numbered 11, after V lost 5 bases and J lost 4 bases. The CDR3 reads CASSSFVSGGASDTQYF. The DNA of the CDR3 is TGTGCCAGCAGTTCCTTCGTTAGCGGGGGGGCCTCAGATACGCAGTATTTT.